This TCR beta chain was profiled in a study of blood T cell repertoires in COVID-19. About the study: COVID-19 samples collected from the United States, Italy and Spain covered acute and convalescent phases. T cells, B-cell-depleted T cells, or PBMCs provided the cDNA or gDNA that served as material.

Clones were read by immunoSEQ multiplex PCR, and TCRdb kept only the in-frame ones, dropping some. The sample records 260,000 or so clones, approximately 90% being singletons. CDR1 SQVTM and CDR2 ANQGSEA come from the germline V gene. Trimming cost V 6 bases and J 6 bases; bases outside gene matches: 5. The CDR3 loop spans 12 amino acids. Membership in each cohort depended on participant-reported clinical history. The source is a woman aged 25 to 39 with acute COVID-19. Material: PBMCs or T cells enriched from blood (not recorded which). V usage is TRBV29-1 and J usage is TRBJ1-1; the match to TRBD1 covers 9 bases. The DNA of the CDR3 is TGCAGCGTACAACAGGGGGCCCCTGAAGCTTTCTTT. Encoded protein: CSVQQGAPEAFF.